The subject of this entry is one TCR beta chain. What it recognizes is unknown. Germline V CDR1 and CDR2: GTSNPN, SVGIG (reference sequence). This CDR3 has 15 residues. V dropped 0 bases and J dropped 4 bases, with 15 bases sitting between them. This sample is part of a study of T cells in localized non-small cell lung cancer. Study-wide points: Blood T cell density predicted longer survival; adjacent-lung clonality, shorter. Tumor trailed uninvolved adjacent lung in T cell clonality, which peaked there. Adjacent lung held a median 57 of the top 100 tumor clones.

Method: immunoSEQ multiplex PCR; TCRdb's copy keeps in-frame clones and lacks some. Seen here are about 16,000 clones, approximately 81% observed once, and the top ten hold 23%. The rearrangement uses TRBV30 and TRBJ1-2; unclear D gene. Source: peripheral blood, taken before any cancer treatment. The receptor was isolated from a male donor aged 60 or over with stage I lung adenocarcinoma. Here the CDR3 reads CAWSVSTGRSYGYTF. CDR3 DNA sequence: TGTGCCTGGAGTGTATCGACCGGGCGATCCTATGGCTACACCTTC. The full variable domain, its missing parts supplied by reference TRBV30 and TRBJ1-2, is SQTIHQWPATLVQPVGSPLSLECTVEGTSNPNLYWYRQAAGRGLQLLFYSVGIGQISSEVPQNLSASRPQDRQFILSSKKLLLSDSGFYLCAWSVSTGRSYGYTFGSGTRLTVV.